Following are 17 T cell receptor beta chains from one sample sequenced in a study of molecular identifiers for immune sequencing clone quantification. TCRdb called the PCR reads again in MiXCR, with one record for every CDR3 protein. The table lists some 320,000 distinct CDR3 sequences, about 22% of them singletons. Sequenced: naive CD8+ T cells from blood, with Jurkat cell RNA spiked in. Subset noted: FACS-sorted CD8+CD4-CCR7+CD45RA+ naive T cells. These receptors all come from a human donor in good health. Some libraries in this study had Jurkat cell RNA spiked in.

This clonotype was seen many times. V and J are TRBV7-2 and TRBJ2-3, with D possibly being TRBD2 (5 bases). Trimming stripped 2 bases from V and 0 bases from J, with 9 bases between. Germline CDR1 SGHTA, CDR2 FQGNSA. This CDR3 region has 15 residues. The CDR3 sequence is CASSLLASSTDTQYF. DNA for the CDR3: TGTGCCAGCAGCTTACTAGCCTCTAGCACAGATACGCAGTATTTT. The full variable domain, completed using reference TRBV7-2 and TRBJ2-3, is GAGVSQSPSNKVTEKGKDVELRCDPISGHTALYWYRQSLGQGLEFLIYFQGNSAPDKSGLPSDRFSAERTGGSVSTLTIQRTQQEDSAVYLCASSLLASSTDTQYFGPGTRLTVL.

Comments on this clonotype: Relative to the germline gene, one junction end is altered; a read error may explain this. This sequence joins TRBV18 and TRBJ2-5; D ambiguous. The CDR3 has 15 amino acids. Germline V gene data show CDR1 as KGHSH and CDR2 as LQKENI. CDR3 in amino acids: CASPPGRTDQETQYF. CDR3 in DNA: TGTGCCAGCCCACCCGGGCGGACCGACCAAGAGACCCAGTACTTC.

This clonotype has only a few counts. For the CDR3, the DNA is TGTGCCAGCAGTTTGACAGGACCAACCTCACCCCTCCACTTT. It is translated as CASSLTGPTSPLHF. This chain links TRBV6-6 with TRBJ1-6; D possibly corresponds to TRBD1 (6 bases). The germline gives CDR1 MNHNY, CDR2 SVGAGI (reference sequence). The CDR3 length is 14 residues. The V and J ends lost 4 bases and 10 bases respectively, with 14 bases between them.

This clonotype was observed at least ten times. V gene TRBV6-6 combines with J gene TRBJ2-1, with D perhaps TRBD2 (5 bases). Germline values: CDR1 MNHNY, CDR2 SVGAGI (reference sequence). Trimming took 6 bases from V and 5 from J, leaving 11 bases between them. This CDR3 comprises 13 residues. The CDR3 region has the DNA TGTGCCAGCAGAGTAACTAGGAACAATGAGCAGTTCTTC. Translation: CASRVTRNNEQFF.

This clonotype was seen ten or more times. The J gene is TRBJ1-2, the V gene TRBV7-9; the match to TRBD1 covers 9 bases. There are 14 residues in the CDR3. The V gene end was trimmed by 5 bases and the J gene end by 4 bases; junction bases not matched to a gene: 5. Germline values: CDR1 SEHNR, CDR2 FQNEAQ (reference sequence). The chain's CDR3 is CASSAGQGAYGYTF. CDR3 nucleotide sequence: TGTGCCAGCAGCGCGGGACAGGGCGCCTATGGCTACACCTTC.

About this clonotype itself: A clone one base away is much larger, so this may be a read error. The genes are TRBV13 and TRBJ1-1; D is undetermined. The CDR3 covers 12 residues. Per the germline V gene, CDR1 is PRHDT and CDR2 is FYEKMQ (reference sequence). The CDR3 is CASSLTLLGALF. CDR3 DNA sequence: TGTGCCAGCAGCTTAACGTTGTTGGGAGCTCTCTTT.

This clonotype came up many times. The V and J genes are TRBV5-1 and TRBJ2-2; no firm D call. Trimming left V 4 bases short and J 3 bases short, with 7 bases between. Germline CDR1 and CDR2: SGHRS and YFSETQ. The CDR3 contains 13 residues. The CDR3: CASSPSDTGELFF. The CDR3 DNA reads TGCGCCAGCAGCCCTTCCGACACCGGGGAGCTGTTTTTT.

This clonotype appeared a few times. The rearrangement links TRBV13 to TRBJ1-4; TRBD1 might be the D (5 bases). The CDR3 spans 15 residues. Germline assignment: CDR1 PRHDT and CDR2 FYEKMQ (reference sequence). V shed 4 bases and J shed 6 bases, with 15 bases lying between them. The chain's CDR3 is CASSWNRGAYEKLFF. The DNA of the CDR3 is TGTGCCAGCAGCTGGAATCGCGGGGCGTATGAAAAACTGTTTTTT.

This clonotype has a count of ten or more. The V call is TRBV7-6, the J call TRBJ1-6; 11 bases line up with TRBD1. With 2 bases clipped from V and 8 bases from J, the junction kept 8 bases outside the gene matches. The CDR3 spans 17 residues. Germline loops: CDR1 SGHVS, CDR2 FNYEAQ. The DNA of the CDR3 is TGTGCCAGCAGCTTATCTCGGGGACAGGGGGACTATTCACCCCTCCACTTT. Translating it yields CASSLSRGQGDYSPLHF.

There are a few counts of this clonotype. The chain uses TRBV6-5 and TRBJ1-5, with no clear D. CDR1 and CDR2 from the germline V gene are MNHEY and SVGAGI. Trimming stripped 8 bases from V and 0 bases from J, with 20 bases between. The CDR3 sequence is 17 residues long. The CDR3 sequence is CASPSGIPRNSNQPQHF. The CDR3, as DNA: TGTGCCAGCCCCTCGGGGATACCAAGAAATAGCAATCAGCCCCAGCATTTT.

This clonotype was seen many times. This sequence joins TRBV6-5 and TRBJ2-3; TRBD2 is a possible D gene (6 bases). This CDR3 spans 13 amino acids. V shed 8 bases and J shed 3 bases, with 12 bases lying between them. CDR1 is MNHEY and CDR2 is SVGAGI in the germline V gene. This chain's CDR3 is CASLGGSTDTQYF. CDR3 in DNA: TGTGCCAGCCTTGGGGGGTCAACAGATACGCAGTATTTT.

V usage is TRBV6-2 or TRBV6-3 and J usage is TRBJ2-7; tentatively, D is TRBD2 (5 bases). The V gene lost 5 bases and the J gene lost 4 bases, with 12 bases spanning the gap. CDR1 MNHEY and CDR2 SVGEGT come from the germline V gene. The CDR3 is made up of 13 amino acids. CDR3 bases: TGTGCCAGCAGTAGCCCACGGGGTTACGAGCAGTACTTC. Translation gives CASSSPRGYEQYF.

With regard to this clonotype: This may come from a read error, since a much larger clone is one base off. The chain couples TRBV20-1 to TRBJ2-7; D possibly corresponds to TRBD1 (6 bases). The CDR3 loop spans 12 amino acids. Germline CDR1 and CDR2: DFQATT and SNEGSKA (reference sequence). In nucleotides, the CDR3 is TGCAGTGCTCACGCGGACAGCTACGCGCAGTACTTC. It encodes CSAHADSYAQYF.

The CDR3 DNA sequence: TGTGCCTGGAGCCAACCCAGGGGGGGGGACACTGAAGCTTTCTTT. Protein sequence: CAWSQPRGGDTEAFF. V usage is TRBV30 and J usage is TRBJ1-1; 7 bases match TRBD1. With V trimmed by 3 bases and J by 3 bases, 10 bases remained unmatched. The CDR3 sequence is 15 residues long. CDR1 GTSNPN and CDR2 SVGIG come from the germline V gene (reference sequence).

This clonotype came up many times. CDR3 bases: TGTGCCAGCACCCCCCCAGGAGGACCTGGGGCCAACGTCCTGACTTTC. Translating gives CASTPPGGPGANVLTF. This chain connects TRBV6-2 or TRBV6-3 to TRBJ2-6; TRBD2 is a possible D gene (5 bases). The V gene lost 7 bases and the J gene lost 2 bases, with 15 bases spanning the gap. Germline V lookup: CDR1 MNHEY, CDR2 SVGEGT. The CDR3 has 16 residues.

At least ten counts were recorded for this clonotype. This chain links TRBV7-9 with TRBJ1-5; maybe TRBD1 (6 bases). Trimming pared 1 base from V and 2 bases from J, leaving 9 bases between. CDR1 is SEHNR, CDR2 FQNEAQ, per germline (reference sequence). This CDR3 is 15 amino acids long. This chain's CDR3 is CASSLGGAGNQPQHF. CDR3 nucleotide sequence: TGTGCCAGCAGCTTAGGGGGGGCGGGCAATCAGCCCCAGCATTTT. Combining the CDR3 with reference TRBV7-9 and TRBJ1-5 gives the whole variable domain DTGVSQNPRHKITKRGQNVTFRCDPISEHNRLYWYRQTLGQGPEFLTYFQNEAQLEKSRLLSDRFSAERPKGSFSTLEIQRTEQGDSAMYLCASSLGGAGNQPQHFGDGTRLSIL.

This clonotype was seen a single time. The CDR3 DNA reads TGTGCCATCAGCCGGGACAGGGGCTCCTACGAGCAGTACTTC. Its translation is CAISRDRGSYEQYF. V usage is TRBV10-3 and J usage is TRBJ2-7, with TRBD1 matching 10 bases. Trimming at V came to 6 bases and at J to 0 bases, leaving 2 bases not matched to a gene. Germline-derived CDR1 and CDR2 are ENHRY and SYGVKD. This CDR3 contains 14 residues.